This is a list of T cell receptor beta chains from one sample in a study of CD8+CD57+ T cells in acquired aplastic anemia. MiXCR, run by TCRdb on the reads, gives a single entry per CDR3 protein. The table shows about 200,000 distinct CDR3 sequences, with 50% to 70% occurring only once. Sequenced input: sorted CD4+, CD8+, or CD8+CD57+ T cells (not recorded which) from PBMCs. Receptor source: a human donor with aplastic anemia. The CDR3 runs from the conserved cysteine through the conserved F or W. The D gene is left open where the match is weak. Size is omitted from some rows. Given values are once, few, many or a class for expanded clones.

size	J	length	D	V	CDR3	DNA
-	TRBJ1-5	14	-	TRBV27	CASRTQADSQPQHF	TGTGCCAGCAGAACACAGGCGGACAGTCAGCCCCAGCATTTT
once	TRBJ1-6	14	-	TRBV19	CASSVAGSNSPLHF	TGTGCCAGTAGTGTGGCAGGGAGTAATTCACCCCTCCACTTT
-	TRBJ2-1	13	TRBD1	TRBV29-1	CSGGGQGHNEQFF	TGCAGCGGGGGTGGACAGGGTCACAATGAGCAGTTCTTC
-	TRBJ2-1	16	TRBD2	TRBV7-2	CASSLGGTSSYNEQFF	TGTGCCAGCAGCTTAGGAGGGACTAGCTCCTACAATGAGCAGTTCTTC
few	TRBJ2-7	14	TRBD1	TRBV7-7	CASSLDRGTSEQYF	TGTGCTAGCAGCTTGGACAGGGGGACCTCCGAGCAGTACTTC
-	TRBJ1-5	15	TRBD1	TRBV2	CASTLGDRGNQPQHF	TGTGCCAGCACCTTGGGGGACAGGGGCAATCAGCCCCAGCATTTT
many	TRBJ2-1	17	TRBD2	TRBV11-2	CASSLLRGMGSYNEQFF	TGTGCCAGCAGCCTTTTGCGGGGGATGGGCTCCTACAATGAGCAGTTCTTC
-	TRBJ1-3	14	-	TRBV12-3/TRBV12-4	CASSLSDRRNTIYF	TGTGCCAGCAGTTTGAGCGATCGACGAAACACCATATATTTT
-	TRBJ1-1	14	-	TRBV27	CASSPGPPNTEAFF	TGTGCCAGCAGCCCGGGACCGCCGAACACTGAAGCTTTCTTT
-	TRBJ2-3	17	TRBD2	TRBV4-1	CASSQAPGGGATDTQYF	TGCGCCAGCAGCCAAGCCCCCGGCGGGGGGGCCACAGATACGCAGTATTTT
few	TRBJ2-2	14	-	TRBV6-4	CASSESGEAGELFF	TGTGCCAGCAGTGAGTCAGGGGAAGCCGGGGAGCTGTTTTTT
many	TRBJ2-7	14	-	TRBV7-9	CASSLGRGRSEQYF	TGTGCCAGCAGCTTAGGGCGGGGGCGCAGCGAGCAGTACTTC
few	TRBJ1-5	13	-	TRBV27	CASSTLAGQPQHF	TGTGCCAGCAGTACCTTAGCCGGTCAGCCCCAGCATTTT
few	TRBJ2-1	16	TRBD2	TRBV6-2/TRBV6-3	CASSYLRDYLYNEQFF	TGTGCCAGCAGTTACCTCCGGGACTACCTTTACAATGAGCAGTTCTTC
once	TRBJ2-1	13	-	TRBV7-6	CASSFEGKNEQFF	TGTGCCAGCAGCTTTGAGGGGAAGAATGAGCAGTTCTTC
-	TRBJ2-3	16	TRBD2	TRBV10-3	CAISESGGRGTDTQYF	TGTGCCATCAGTGAGTCGGGGGGGAGGGGCACAGATACGCAGTATTTT
-	TRBJ2-3	16	TRBD2	TRBV19	CASSIGMAGGTDTQYF	TGTGCCAGTAGTATCGGGATGGCGGGGGGTACAGATACGCAGTATTTT
once	TRBJ2-7	16	-	TRBV2	CASSETPHLRSYEQYF	TGTGCCAGCAGTGAAACACCACACCTCCGATCCTACGAGCAGTACTTC
few	TRBJ2-7	15	-	TRBV10-3	CAITPAPTSSYEQYF	TGTGCCATCACCCCAGCGCCAACGAGCTCCTACGAGCAGTACTTC
-	TRBJ2-3	16	-	TRBV9	CASSVATGTSTDTQYF	TGTGCCAGCAGCGTAGCTACAGGGACTAGCACAGATACGCAGTATTTT
-	TRBJ2-5	13	TRBD2	TRBV19	CASSMAGEETQYF	TGTGCCAGTAGTATGGCGGGGGAAGAGACCCAGTACTTC
-	TRBJ1-1	12	-	TRBV19	CASSIPGGEAFF	TGTGCCAGTAGTATCCCGGGAGGTGAAGCTTTCTTT
-	TRBJ2-1	15	-	TRBV7-9	CASFPGLYSYNEQFF	TGTGCCAGCTTCCCGGGACTTTACTCCTACAATGAGCAGTTCTTC
-	TRBJ1-1	13	TRBD1	TRBV5-1	CASSLGGQPEAFF	TGCGCCAGCAGCTTGGGGGGACAGCCTGAAGCTTTCTTT
-	TRBJ2-7	14	-	TRBV10-2	CASSESTRPHEQYF	TGCGCCAGCAGTGAGTCGACTCGGCCGCACGAGCAGTACTTC
many	TRBJ2-3	18	-	TRBV9	CASSVAAWGGLSTDTQYF	TGTGCCAGCAGCGTAGCAGCGTGGGGGGGCTTAAGCACAGATACGCAGTATTTT
-	TRBJ1-2	12	-	TRBV20-1	CSANRDPYGYTF	TGCAGTGCTAACAGGGACCCCTATGGCTACACCTTC
-	TRBJ2-2	16	-	TRBV7-8	CASSLAQVANTGELFF	TGTGCCAGCAGCTTAGCGCAAGTTGCCAATACCGGGGAGCTGTTTTTT
once	TRBJ1-2	14	-	TRBV19	CASMGPGYGYGYTF	TGTGCCAGTATGGGCCCAGGGTACGGCTATGGCTACACCTTC
-	TRBJ2-7	12	-	TRBV7-2	CASSLQSYEQYF	TGTGCCAGCAGCTTACAGAGCTACGAGCAGTACTTC
-	TRBJ1-1	14	-	TRBV20-1	CSAREPGMNTEAFF	TGCAGTGCTAGAGAGCCAGGGATGAACACTGAAGCTTTCTTT
-	TRBJ2-1	12	-	TRBV24-1	CATSLGSWEQFF	TGTGCCACCAGTTTAGGCAGCTGGGAGCAGTTCTTC
-	TRBJ2-5	16	TRBD1	TRBV15	CATSKGQGFVQETQYF	TGTGCCACCAGCAAGGGACAGGGGTTTGTCCAAGAGACCCAGTACTTC
-	TRBJ1-5	18	TRBD1	TRBV5-4	CASSYSHRDSLSNQPQHF	TGTGCCAGCAGTTATAGTCACCGGGACAGCCTTAGCAATCAGCCCCAGCATTTT
many	TRBJ2-2	16	-	TRBV9	CASSVVRRGVTGELFF	TGTGCCAGCAGCGTAGTCCGCAGGGGAGTAACCGGGGAGCTGTTTTTT
-	TRBJ1-5	15	TRBD1	TRBV15	CATSRSGTGDQPQHF	TGTGCCACCAGCAGGAGCGGGACAGGGGATCAGCCCCAGCATTTT
few	TRBJ2-4	14	-	TRBV29-1	CSVVEMEAKNIQYF	TGCAGCGTTGTAGAAATGGAAGCCAAAAACATTCAGTACTTC
-	TRBJ1-5	17	-	TRBV12-3/TRBV12-4	CASSEGGRRDSNQPQHF	TGTGCCAGCAGCGAGGGGGGGAGGAGGGATAGCAATCAGCCCCAGCATTTT
-	TRBJ1-5	16	-	TRBV9	CASSRDGSVVNQPQHF	TGTGCCAGCAGCCGCGATGGCTCCGTAGTCAATCAGCCCCAGCATTTT
few	TRBJ2-7	14	-	TRBV5-4	CASSVGQRSYEQYF	TGTGCCAGCAGCGTAGGGCAGCGCAGCTACGAGCAGTACTTC
few	TRBJ2-1	15	-	TRBV7-8	CASSLALRGTNEQFF	TGTGCCAGCAGCTTAGCACTGCGGGGCACGAATGAGCAGTTCTTC
-	TRBJ2-7	15	TRBD2	TRBV10-3	CASSDPGTRRSEQYF	TGTGCCAGCAGTGACCCCGGGACTAGGCGCAGTGAGCAGTACTTC
-	TRBJ1-4	15	-	TRBV15	CATSSGPATNGKLFF	TGTGCCACCAGCAGTGGACCAGCAACTAATGGAAAACTGTTTTTT
-	TRBJ1-1	13	-	TRBV7-3	CASSPGRYTEAFF	TGTGCCAGCAGTCCTGGACGGTACACTGAAGCTTTCTTT
-	TRBJ2-7	15	-	TRBV12-3/TRBV12-4	CASSLSSGAYYEQYF	TGTGCCAGCAGCCTTAGCTCCGGGGCTTACTACGAGCAGTACTTC
-	TRBJ1-3	14	-	TRBV15	CATSNGAVRNTIYF	TGTGCCACCAGCAATGGGGCGGTGAGAAACACCATATATTTT
-	TRBJ1-2	15	TRBD1	TRBV7-9	CASSPPGQGDYGYTF	TGTGCCAGCAGCCCTCCGGGACAGGGAGACTATGGCTACACCTTC
-	TRBJ2-7	15	TRBD1	TRBV7-6	CASSLGTGVVYEQYF	TGTGCCAGCAGCTTAGGCACAGGGGTGGTGTACGAGCAGTACTTC
-	TRBJ2-7	11	-	TRBV2	CASSEITEQYF	TGTGCCAGCAGTGAAATTACCGAGCAGTACTTC
-	TRBJ2-1	13	TRBD1	TRBV19	CATTGQYTDTQFF	TGTGCCACCACGGGACAGTACACAGATACGCAGTTCTTC
few	TRBJ1-1	13	-	TRBV2	CASRLGRNTEAFF	TGTGCCAGCAGGCTAGGACGGAACACTGAAGCTTTCTTT
-	TRBJ1-2	12	-	TRBV29-1	CSVDQGSDGYTF	TGCAGCGTGGATCAGGGATCTGATGGCTACACCTTC
-	TRBJ1-2	13	TRBD1	TRBV9	CASSTGAELGYTF	TGTGCCAGCAGCACAGGGGCTGAATTAGGCTACACCTTC
many	TRBJ2-1	13	-	TRBV10-3	CAISDDQGGEQFF	TGTGCCATCAGTGACGACCAGGGTGGTGAGCAGTTCTTC
-	TRBJ1-5	15	TRBD1	TRBV24-1	CATRNHRGGRQPQHF	TGTGCCACCAGGAACCACAGGGGTGGCCGTCAGCCCCAGCATTTT
-	TRBJ1-5	15	-	TRBV24-1	CATSAPRAGDQPQHF	TGTGCCACCAGTGCCCCGAGGGCCGGTGATCAGCCCCAGCATTTT
-	TRBJ2-3	16	TRBD2	TRBV2	CASRLAGGRGTDTQYF	TGTGCCAGCCGACTAGCGGGAGGACGAGGCACAGATACGCAGTATTTT
few	TRBJ2-7	15	TRBD2	TRBV20-1	CSATGLAGGTYEQYF	TGCAGTGCTACCGGACTAGCGGGGGGCACCTACGAGCAGTACTTC
once	TRBJ1-1	12	-	TRBV19	CASGPSAVEAFF	TGTGCCAGTGGTCCTTCAGCCGTAGAAGCTTTCTTT
-	TRBJ2-4	15	TRBD2	TRBV15	CATSSGGGAKNIQYF	TGTGCCACCAGCAGCGGGGGGGGAGCCAAAAACATTCAGTACTTC